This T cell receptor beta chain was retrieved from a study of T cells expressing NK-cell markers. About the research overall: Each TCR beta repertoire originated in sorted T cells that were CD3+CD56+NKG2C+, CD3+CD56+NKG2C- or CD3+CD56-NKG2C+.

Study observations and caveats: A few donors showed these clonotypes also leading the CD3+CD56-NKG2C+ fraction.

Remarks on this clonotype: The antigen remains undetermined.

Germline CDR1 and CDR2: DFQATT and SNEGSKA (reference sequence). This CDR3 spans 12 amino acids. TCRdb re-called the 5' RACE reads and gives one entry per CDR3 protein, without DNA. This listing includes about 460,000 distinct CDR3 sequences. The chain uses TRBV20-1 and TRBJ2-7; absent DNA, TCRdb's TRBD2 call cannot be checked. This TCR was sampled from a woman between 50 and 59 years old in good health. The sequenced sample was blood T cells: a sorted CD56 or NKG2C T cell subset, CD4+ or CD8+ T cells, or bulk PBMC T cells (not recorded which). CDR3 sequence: CSATYSAGEQYF.